This TCR beta chain originates from a study of beta chain features in type 1 diabetes. Expressed TCRB transcripts were sequenced because the entire RNA isolate underwent reverse transcription. Method: immunoSEQ multiplex PCR; TCRdb's copy keeps in-frame clones and lacks some. The repertoire holds some 280,000 clones, with roughly 13% as singletons. The V segment lost 4 bases and the J segment 2 bases; nucleotides outside the gene matches: 6. Germline lookup yields CDR1 SGHNT and CDR2 YYREEE (reference sequence). The CDR3 contains 15 residues. Overall study findings and caveats: The study notes PCR might favor shorter templates equally in patients and controls. Within each of all four CD4+ subsets, Type 1 diabetes patients had TCRB CDR3s that were moderately but significantly shorter.

A single heparinised blood sample, averaging roughly 110 mL, was obtained per donor. Turning to this clone: What it recognizes is unknown.

This chain joins TRBV5-4 and TRBJ2-1, with 7 positions matching TRBD2. The sequencing input was naive CD4+ T cells from blood. The sequence was collected from a young man with type 1 diabetes. The DNA of the CDR3 is TGTGCCAGCAGCCGGGGGGAAGCGACCTACAATGAGCAGTTCTTC. As protein: CASSRGEATYNEQFF.